These 9 T cell receptor beta chains came from one sample sequenced in a study of identical twins. Each CDR3 protein gets one entry after TCRdb re-called the 5' RACE reads with MiXCR. The table shows a few hundred thousand distinct CDR3 sequences, with about 12% occurring only once. In addition, the sample was reused for a study of yellow fever vaccine responses in identical twins.

The material sequenced was memory (CD45RO+) T cells sorted from blood. These receptors were collected from a woman aged 18-29 years in good health.

This clonotype has at least ten counts. This rearrangement joins TRBV6-2 or TRBV6-3 to TRBJ2-7; D gene ambiguous. CDR1 and CDR2 (germline): MNHEY, SVGEGT. Trimming removed 2 bases at V and 2 bases at J, with 4 bases between. The CDR3 covers 12 residues. For the CDR3, the DNA is TGTGCCAGCAGTTACCCCCCCTACGAGCAGTACTTC. This encodes CASSYPPYEQYF.

The chain carries TRBV28 and TRBJ2-7, with 9 bases matching TRBD1. This CDR3 has 14 residues. Germline V gene lookup returns CDR1 MDHEN and CDR2 SYDVKM. V lost 6 bases and J lost 0; bases outside the gene matches: 3. DNA of the CDR3: TGTGCCAGCAGGCGGACAGGGGACTCCTACGAGCAGTACTTC. It encodes CASRRTGDSYEQYF.

This clonotype is termed medium-sized. This sequence joins TRBV5-6 and TRBJ2-3; D not certain. Germline loops: CDR1 SGHDT, CDR2 YYEEEE. CDR3 length: 15 amino acids. Trimming removed 4 bases from V and 10 bases from J, with 22 bases in between. CDR3 nucleotide sequence: TGTGCCAGCAGCCTTCGTGTCTTGAGAGGCGTCCCGCAGTATTTT. Protein product: CASSLRVLRGVPQYF.

This clonotype turned up a few times. The gene calls are TRBV28 and TRBJ2-7; D is perhaps TRBD1 or TRBD2 (5 bases each). This CDR3 has 17 amino acids. Per the germline V gene, CDR1 is MDHEN and CDR2 is SYDVKM. V lost 6 bases to trimming and J lost 3 bases, with 24 bases between them. In DNA form, the CDR3 reads TGTGCCAGCAGGAACACAATAGGTCGGGGCAAGGGCTACGAGCAGTACTTC. Translated: CASRNTIGRGKGYEQYF.

This sequence joins TRBV20-1 and TRBJ2-5; 11 nucleotides align to TRBD1. J gave up 4 bases and V 5 bases, and 3 bases lay outside the gene matches. Germline V lookup: CDR1 DFQATT, CDR2 SNEGSKA (reference sequence). The CDR3 is made up of 13 amino acids. The CDR3, as DNA: TGCAGTGCTGCCGGGACAGGGGGAGAGACCCAGTACTTC. Its protein product is CSAAGTGGETQYF.

This clonotype came up a few times. The chain couples TRBV18 to TRBJ2-7; D is uncertain. Germline-derived CDR1 and CDR2 are KGHSH and LQKENI. V was clipped by 2 bases and J by 3 bases, with 14 bases between them. The CDR3 is made up of 15 amino acids. CDR3 bases: TGTGCCAGCTCACCAGCAAACAGACCTGACTACGAGCAGTACTTC. Its translation is CASSPANRPDYEQYF.

V usage is TRBV20-1 and J usage is TRBJ2-2; D gene uncertain. The CDR3 has 13 amino acids. Germline loops: CDR1 DFQATT, CDR2 SNEGSKA (reference sequence). The germline V and J ends were trimmed by 3 bases and 7 bases, with 12 bases remaining between them. This CDR3 reads CSARANGRGELFF. The DNA for the CDR3 is TGCAGTGCTAGGGCCAACGGACGCGGGGAGCTGTTTTTT.

The chain joins TRBV18 to TRBJ1-5; 10 bases fit TRBD1. There are 16 residues in the CDR3. Germline V lookup: CDR1 KGHSH, CDR2 LQKENI. The J segment lost 1 base and the V segment lost 3 bases, leaving 3 bases of the junction unmatched. The CDR3 coding sequence is TGTGCCAGCTCACCGGGACAGGGGATAAGCAATCAGCCCCAGCATTTT. Translated: CASSPGQGISNQPQHF.

The rearrangement joins TRBV5-1 to TRBJ2-5, with D possibly being TRBD2 (6 bases). The CDR3 spans 14 residues. The V end was cut by 4 bases, the J end by 1 base, with 11 bases between. The germline V gene has CDR1 SGHRS and CDR2 YFSETQ. CDR3 in amino acids: CASSRGTVQETQYF. The CDR3 coding sequence is TGCGCCAGCAGCCGTGGGACTGTCCAAGAGACCCAGTACTTC.